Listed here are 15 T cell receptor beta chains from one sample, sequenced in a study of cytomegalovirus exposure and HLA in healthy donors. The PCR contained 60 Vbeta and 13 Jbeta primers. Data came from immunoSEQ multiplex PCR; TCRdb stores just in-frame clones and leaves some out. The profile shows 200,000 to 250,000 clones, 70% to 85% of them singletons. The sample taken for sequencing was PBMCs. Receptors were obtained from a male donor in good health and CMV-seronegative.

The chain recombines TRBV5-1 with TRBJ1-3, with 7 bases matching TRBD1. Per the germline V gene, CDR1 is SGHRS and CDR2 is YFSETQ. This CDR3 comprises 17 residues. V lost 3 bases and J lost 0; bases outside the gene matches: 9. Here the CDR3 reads CASSSQGGGRSGNTIYF. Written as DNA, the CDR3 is TGCGCCAGCAGCTCCCAGGGGGGAGGCCGCTCTGGAAACACCATATATTTT.

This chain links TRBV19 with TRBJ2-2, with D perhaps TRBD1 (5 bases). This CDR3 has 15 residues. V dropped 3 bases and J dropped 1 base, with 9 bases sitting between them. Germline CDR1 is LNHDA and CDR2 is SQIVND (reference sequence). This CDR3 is CASSIAGKNTGELFF. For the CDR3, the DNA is TGTGCCAGTAGTATCGCAGGGAAGAACACCGGGGAGCTGTTTTTT.

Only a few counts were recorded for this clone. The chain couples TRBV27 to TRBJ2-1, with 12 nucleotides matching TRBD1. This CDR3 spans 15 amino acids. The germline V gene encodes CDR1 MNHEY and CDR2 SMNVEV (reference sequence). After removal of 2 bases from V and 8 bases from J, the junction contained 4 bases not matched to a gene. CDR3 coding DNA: TGTGCCAGCAGTTTAAGGGACAGGGGGCTGGATGAGCAGTTCTTC. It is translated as CASSLRDRGLDEQFF.

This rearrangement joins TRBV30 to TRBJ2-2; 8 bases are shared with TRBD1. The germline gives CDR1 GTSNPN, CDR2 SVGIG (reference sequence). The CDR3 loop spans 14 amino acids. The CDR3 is CARSTGEATGELFF. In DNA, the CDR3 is TGTGCTAGATCGACAGGGGAGGCGACCGGGGAGCTGTTTTTT.

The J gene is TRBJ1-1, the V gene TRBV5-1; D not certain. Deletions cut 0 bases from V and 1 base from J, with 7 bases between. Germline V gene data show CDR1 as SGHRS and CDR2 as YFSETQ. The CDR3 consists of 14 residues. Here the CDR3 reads CASSLVAGNTEAFF. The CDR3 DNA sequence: TGCGCCAGCAGCTTGGTTGCAGGGAACACTGAAGCTTTCTTT.

The CDR3 loop is CASSVAGSNSPLHF. The CDR3 DNA is TGTGCCAGCAGCGTAGCGGGTAGTAATTCACCCCTCCACTTT. The chain links TRBV9 to TRBJ1-6, with D unclear. The germline gives CDR1 SGDLS, CDR2 YYNGEE. The CDR3 contains 14 residues. The V end lost 0 bases, the J end lost 6 bases, and 7 bases lay between the germline ends. The whole variable domain, remainder taken from reference TRBV9 and TRBJ1-6, is DSGVTQTPKHLITATGQRVTLRCSPRSGDLSVYWYQQSLDQGLQFLIQYYNGEERAKGNILERFSAQQFPDLHSELNLSSLELGDSALYFCASSVAGSNSPLHFGNGTRLTVT.

CDR3: CASNGQGAVGYTF. CDR3 DNA: TGTGCCAGCAACGGACAGGGGGCGGTTGGCTACACCTTC. V gene TRBV2 combines with J gene TRBJ1-2, with 11 bases lining up with TRBD1. Trimming at V came to 7 bases and at J to 7 bases, leaving 5 bases not matched to a gene. From germline, CDR1 is SNHLY and CDR2 FYNNEI. CDR3 size: 13 residues.

The CDR3 protein is CASSLIVSSRGNTGELFF. DNA of the CDR3: TGCGCCAGCAGCTTGATCGTATCTTCGCGGGGAAACACCGGGGAGCTGTTTTTT. The chain uses TRBV5-1 and TRBJ2-2; D may be TRBD2 (6 bases). CDR1 is SGHRS and CDR2 is YFSETQ in the germline V gene. CDR3 length equals 18 residues. Trimming stripped 1 base from V and 2 bases from J, with 18 bases between.

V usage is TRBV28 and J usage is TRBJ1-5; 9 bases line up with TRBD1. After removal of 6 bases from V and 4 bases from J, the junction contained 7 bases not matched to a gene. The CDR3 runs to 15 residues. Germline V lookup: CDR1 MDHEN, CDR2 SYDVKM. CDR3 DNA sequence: TGTGCCAGCAGCCCTTCGGGACAGGGAAATCAGCCCCAGCATTTT. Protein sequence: CASSPSGQGNQPQHF.

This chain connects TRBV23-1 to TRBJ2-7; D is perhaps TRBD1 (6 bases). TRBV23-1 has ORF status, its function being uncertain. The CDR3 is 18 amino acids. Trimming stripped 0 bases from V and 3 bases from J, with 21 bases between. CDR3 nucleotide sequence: TGCGCCAGCAGTCAATCGACAGGCTTCCTTACGTTCGGCTACGAGCAGTACTTC. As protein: CASSQSTGFLTFGYEQYF.

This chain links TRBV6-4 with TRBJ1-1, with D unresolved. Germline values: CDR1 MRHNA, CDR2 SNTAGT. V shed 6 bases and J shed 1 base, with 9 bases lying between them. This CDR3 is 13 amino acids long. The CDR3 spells CASSTEGNTEAFF. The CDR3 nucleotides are TGTGCCAGCAGCACCGAGGGGAACACTGAAGCTTTCTTT.

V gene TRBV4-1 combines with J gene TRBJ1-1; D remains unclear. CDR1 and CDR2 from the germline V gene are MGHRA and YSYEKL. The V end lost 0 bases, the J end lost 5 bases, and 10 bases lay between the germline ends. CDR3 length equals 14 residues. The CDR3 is CASSQDPSATEAFF. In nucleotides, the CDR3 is TGCGCCAGCAGCCAAGATCCGAGCGCAACTGAAGCTTTCTTT.

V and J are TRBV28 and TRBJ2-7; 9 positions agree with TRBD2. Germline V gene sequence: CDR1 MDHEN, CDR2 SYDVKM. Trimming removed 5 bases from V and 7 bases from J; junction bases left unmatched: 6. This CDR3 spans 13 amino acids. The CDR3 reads CASSRIAGEEQYF. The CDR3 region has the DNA TGTGCCAGCAGTCGTATAGCGGGAGAGGAGCAGTACTTC. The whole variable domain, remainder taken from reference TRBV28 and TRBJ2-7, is DVKVTQSSRYLVKRTGEKVFLECVQDMDHENMFWYRQDPGLGLRLIYFSYDVKMKEKGDIPEGYSVSREKKERFSLILESASTNQTSMYLCASSRIAGEEQYFGPGTRLTVT.

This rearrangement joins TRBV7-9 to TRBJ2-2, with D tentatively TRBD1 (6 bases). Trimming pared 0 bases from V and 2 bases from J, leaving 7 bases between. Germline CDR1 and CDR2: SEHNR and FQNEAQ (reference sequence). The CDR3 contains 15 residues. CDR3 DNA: TGTGCCAGCAGCTTAGCACAGGGAAACACCGGGGAGCTGTTTTTT. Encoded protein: CASSLAQGNTGELFF. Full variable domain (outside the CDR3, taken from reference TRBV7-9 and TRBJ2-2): DTGVSQNPRHKITKRGQNVTFRCDPISEHNRLYWYRQTLGQGPEFLTYFQNEAQLEKSRLLSDRFSAERPKGSFSTLEIQRTEQGDSAMYLCASSLAQGNTGELFFGEGSRLTVL.

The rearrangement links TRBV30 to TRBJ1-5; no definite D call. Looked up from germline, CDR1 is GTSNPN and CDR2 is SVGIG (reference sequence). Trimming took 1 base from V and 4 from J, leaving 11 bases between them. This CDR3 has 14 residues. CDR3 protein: CAWSGRRVNQPQHF. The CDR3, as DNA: TGTGCCTGGAGTGGAAGGCGGGTTAATCAGCCCCAGCATTTT.